The clone carrying this TCR beta chain showed up many times. Its antigen is not identified. This beta chain was picked up by a library intended for alpha chains and is off target, so its count carries little meaning. This sample is part of a study of spatial heterogeneity in lung cancer. Study-wide results and caveats: In tumors, expanded intratumoral alpha and beta TCR counts tracked mutation counts. Alpha chains reached an estimated coverage of around 7.5% of tumor T cells, and beta chains about 13%. Expanded TCRs classified as ubiquitous or regional were counted, and these counts tracked ubiquitous and regional nonsynonymous mutations, respectively.

TCRdb processed the 5' RACE reads anew with MiXCR; each CDR3 protein has one entry. The sample has 13,000 or so distinct CDR3 sequences; roughly 6% are singletons. The CDR3 is 12 residues long. CDR1 and CDR2 from the germline V gene are SGHRS and YFSETQ. With 4 bases removed from V and 4 bases from J, the gap between germline ends came to 8 bases. The time point: sample taken at primary tumor resection. This clonotype was sampled from a female donor with early-stage non-small cell lung cancer. The V and J genes are TRBV5-1 and TRBJ1-2; D is uncertain. Sequencing was performed on lung tumor tissue, taken at surgery. As DNA, the CDR3 is TGCGCCAGCAGCGGAGGTCTCTATGGCTACACCTTC. It is translated as CASSGGLYGYTF.